The present entry profiles one TCR beta chain with its context. What it binds is not known. This specimen belongs to a study of siplizumab effects on memory and regulatory T cells. Study-wide results and caveats: It was never confirmed that proliferating Tregs from siplizumab cultures were suppressive. Memory cells seemed less diverse than naive T cells, which seemed major alloresponse contributors. Alloreactive sequences traceable to unstimulated CD4+ memory cells were significantly reduced by siplizumab.

Roughly 100,000 TCR templates were assayed per sample. Sequencing used immunoSEQ multiplex PCR; TCRdb keeps in-frame clones, though not all of them. Among approximately 100,000 clones listed, 90% to 95% were seen once. CDR3 length equals 18 residues. The junction had 15 bases not matched to a gene; V was cut back by 5 bases and J by 5 bases. Germline V gene sequence: CDR1 SGHTA, CDR2 FQGNSA. The V gene is TRBV7-2, the J gene TRBJ2-5, with 12 bases fitting TRBD2. Sequencing was performed on non-Treg CD4+ T cells sorted from blood. This sequence was found in a human donor in good health. In nucleotides, the CDR3 is TGTGCCAGCAGCCCCCGGTGGCTAGCGGGGGGGAGGGGGGAGACCCAGTACTTC. This sequence encodes CASSPRWLAGGRGETQYF.